The rows below give T cell receptor beta chains drawn from one sample of a study of blood T cell repertoires in COVID-19. The repertoire was sequenced with immunoSEQ multiplex PCR; TCRdb's copy has only in-frame clones and lacks some. The profile shows roughly 190,000 clones, around 85% of them singletons. Sequenced input: PBMCs or T cells enriched from blood (not recorded which). Receptors were obtained from a woman under 40 who had recovered from COVID-19. Each CDR3 is given with its conserved first and last residue. The D gene is left open where the match is weak. Part of the rows lack a size; the others show once, few, many or a class for expanded clones.

v_gene: TRBV5-4; j_gene: TRBJ2-7; abundance: .; d_gene: .; CDR3aa: CASSLDQVEQYF; CDR3nt: TGTGCCAGCAGCTTGGATCAGGTGGAGCAGTACTTC
v_gene: TRBV10-3; j_gene: TRBJ2-7; abundance: .; d_gene: .; CDR3aa: CAIGQNYEQYF; CDR3nt: TGTGCCATCGGACAGAACTACGAGCAGTACTTC
v_gene: TRBV7-9; j_gene: TRBJ1-2; abundance: .; d_gene: .; CDR3aa: CASSPGQSDGYTF; CDR3nt: TGTGCCAGCAGCCCCGGACAGTCCGATGGCTACACCTTC
v_gene: TRBV5-6; j_gene: TRBJ2-3; abundance: once; d_gene: .; CDR3aa: CASSLQGMGTDTQYF; CDR3nt: TGTGCCAGCAGCTTACAGGGAATGGGCACAGATACGCAGTATTTT
v_gene: TRBV6-5; j_gene: TRBJ1-5; abundance: .; d_gene: .; CDR3aa: CASSYRGGNQPQHF; CDR3nt: TGTGCCAGCAGTTATAGGGGTGGCAATCAGCCCCAGCATTTT
v_gene: TRBV27; j_gene: TRBJ2-7; abundance: .; d_gene: TRBD2; CDR3aa: CASSSGLVVGNEQYF; CDR3nt: TGTGCCAGCAGTTCGGGACTAGTGGTGGGTAACGAGCAGTACTTC
v_gene: TRBV3-1/TRBV3-2; j_gene: TRBJ1-1; abundance: .; d_gene: TRBD1; CDR3aa: CASSQVPGQSMNTEAFF; CDR3nt: TGTGCCAGCAGCCAAGTTCCGGGACAGTCGATGAACACTGAAGCTTTCTTT
v_gene: TRBV3-1/TRBV3-2; j_gene: TRBJ2-1; abundance: once; d_gene: .; CDR3aa: CASSQDRVPSYNEQFF; CDR3nt: TGTGCCAGCAGCCAAGACAGGGTGCCCTCCTACAATGAGCAGTTCTTC
v_gene: TRBV7-9; j_gene: TRBJ1-4; abundance: .; d_gene: .; CDR3aa: CASSSYGGVADNEKLFF; CDR3nt: TGTGCCAGCAGCTCATACGGGGGGGTGGCTGATAATGAAAAACTGTTTTTT
v_gene: TRBV28; j_gene: TRBJ2-7; abundance: .; d_gene: TRBD2; CDR3aa: CASTLSGRESYEQYF; CDR3nt: TGTGCCAGCACCCTTAGCGGGAGAGAGTCCTACGAGCAGTACTTC
v_gene: TRBV7-9; j_gene: TRBJ1-3; abundance: few; d_gene: .; CDR3aa: CASSFGSGRGNTIYF; CDR3nt: TGTGCCAGCAGCTTTGGTAGCGGGCGCGGAAACACCATATATTTT
v_gene: TRBV7-2; j_gene: TRBJ1-2; abundance: .; d_gene: .; CDR3aa: CASSLTGLGYTF; CDR3nt: TGTGCCAGCAGCTTAACAGGGCTCGGCTACACCTTC
v_gene: TRBV28; j_gene: TRBJ1-5; abundance: .; d_gene: .; CDR3aa: CASRSGQFMANQPQHF; CDR3nt: TGTGCCAGCAGGTCCGGACAGTTTATGGCCAATCAGCCCCAGCATTTT
v_gene: TRBV5-5; j_gene: TRBJ1-1; abundance: .; d_gene: TRBD1; CDR3aa: CASSRGHRGREMMNTEAFF; CDR3nt: TGTGCCAGCAGCCGCGGCCACAGGGGGCGAGAGATGATGAACACTGAAGCTTTCTTT
v_gene: TRBV6-5; j_gene: TRBJ2-1; abundance: .; d_gene: TRBD1; CDR3aa: CASSFDGTGFYEQFF; CDR3nt: TGTGCCAGCAGTTTCGACGGGACAGGGTTTTATGAGCAGTTCTTC
v_gene: TRBV5-8; j_gene: TRBJ1-5; abundance: .; d_gene: .; CDR3aa: CASSLTGMSNQPQHF; CDR3nt: TGTGCCAGCAGCCTTACAGGGATGAGCAATCAGCCCCAGCATTTT
v_gene: TRBV18; j_gene: TRBJ1-5; abundance: .; d_gene: .; CDR3aa: CASSPQGNQPQHF; CDR3nt: TGTGCCAGCTCACCCCAGGGTAATCAGCCCCAGCATTTT
v_gene: TRBV4-2; j_gene: TRBJ2-1; abundance: .; d_gene: .; CDR3aa: CASSPQSRGGYNEQFF; CDR3nt: TGTGCCAGCAGCCCCCAATCGAGGGGGGGGTACAATGAGCAGTTCTTC
v_gene: TRBV6-2/TRBV6-3; j_gene: TRBJ1-5; abundance: .; d_gene: .; CDR3aa: CASSYQREGNQPQHF; CDR3nt: TGTGCCAGCAGTTACCAACGGGAGGGCAATCAGCCCCAGCATTTT
v_gene: TRBV29-1; j_gene: TRBJ1-1; abundance: .; d_gene: .; CDR3aa: CSVETGTNTEAFF; CDR3nt: TGCAGCGTTGAAACAGGGACGAACACTGAAGCTTTCTTT
v_gene: TRBV10-3; j_gene: TRBJ1-1; abundance: .; d_gene: TRBD1; CDR3aa: CAISGTTGASPFGTEAFF; CDR3nt: TGTGCCATCAGTGGGACAACAGGGGCATCCCCGTTTGGCACTGAAGCTTTCTTT
v_gene: TRBV13; j_gene: TRBJ2-5; abundance: .; d_gene: .; CDR3aa: CASSLGQFQETQYF; CDR3nt: TGTGCCAGCAGCTTAGGACAGTTCCAAGAGACCCAGTACTTC
v_gene: TRBV2; j_gene: TRBJ2-7; abundance: .; d_gene: TRBD2; CDR3aa: CASSDTSGSSGEQYF; CDR3nt: TGTGCCAGCAGTGACACTAGCGGGAGCTCTGGGGAGCAGTACTTC
v_gene: TRBV18; j_gene: TRBJ1-1; abundance: .; d_gene: TRBD1; CDR3aa: CASSRSKGASAEAFF; CDR3nt: TGTGCCAGCTCACGCTCAAAGGGGGCGAGCGCTGAAGCTTTCTTT